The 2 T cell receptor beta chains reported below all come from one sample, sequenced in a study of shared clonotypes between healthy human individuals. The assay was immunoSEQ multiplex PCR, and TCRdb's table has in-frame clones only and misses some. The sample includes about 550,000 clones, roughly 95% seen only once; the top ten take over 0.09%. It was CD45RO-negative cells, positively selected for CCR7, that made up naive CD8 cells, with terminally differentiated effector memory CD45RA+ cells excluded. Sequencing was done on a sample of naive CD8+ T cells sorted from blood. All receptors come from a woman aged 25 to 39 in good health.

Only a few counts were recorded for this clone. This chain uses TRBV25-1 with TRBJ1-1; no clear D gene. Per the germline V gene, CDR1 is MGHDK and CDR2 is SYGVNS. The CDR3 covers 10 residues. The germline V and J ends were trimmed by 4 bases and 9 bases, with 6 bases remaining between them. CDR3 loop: CASSGPQAFF. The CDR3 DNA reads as TGTGCCAGCAGTGGCCCTCAAGCTTTCTTT.

CDR3 sequence reads: CASSPGGLSPYEQYF. The CDR3 coding sequence is TGTGCCAGTAGCCCCGGGGGCCTATCTCCCTACGAGCAGTACTTC. The V and J genes are TRBV19 and TRBJ2-7; D tentatively reads TRBD1 or TRBD2 (6 bases each). V was cut by 6 bases and J by 2 bases, with 17 bases left in between. The CDR3 totals 15 residues. Per the germline V gene, CDR1 is LNHDA and CDR2 is SQIVND (reference sequence).